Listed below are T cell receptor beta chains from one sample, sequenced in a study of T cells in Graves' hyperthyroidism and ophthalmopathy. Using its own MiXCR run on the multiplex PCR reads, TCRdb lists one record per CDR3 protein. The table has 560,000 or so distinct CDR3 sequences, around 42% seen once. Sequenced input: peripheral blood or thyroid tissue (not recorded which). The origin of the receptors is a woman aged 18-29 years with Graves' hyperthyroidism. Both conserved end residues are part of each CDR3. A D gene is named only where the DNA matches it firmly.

CASSLVGKDSPQHF,TRBV5-1,-,14
CASSGGAGNNEKLFF,TRBV5-1,-,15
CASWAPNTEAFF,TRBV25-1,-,12
CASSYTRQGKDTEAFF,TRBV12-3/TRBV12-4,TRBD1,16
CASSYSRTGGSGYTF,TRBV10-3,TRBD1,15
CSARSQTREKLFF,TRBV20-1,-,13
CASSESYSMNTEAFF,TRBV10-2,-,15
CASGRAVAEETQYF,TRBV2,-,14
CASRKDSIHYGYTF,TRBV5-1,-,14
CATSDYSGTGAYEQYF,TRBV24-1,TRBD1,16
CAIQGDIGSPLHF,TRBV25-1,TRBD1,13
CSVSGGEEAFF,TRBV29-1,-,11
CASTPMGHYGYTF,TRBV14,-,13
CARGQRQETQYF,TRBV25-1,TRBD1,12
CSVGRDRLTGELFF,TRBV29-1,TRBD1,14
CASSYGLGAPGANVLTF,TRBV6-6,-,17
CASSARGSENSPLHF,TRBV19,-,15
CSVEDPSAGANVLTF,TRBV29-1,-,15
CASSPPADSYEQYF,TRBV7-9,-,14
CASSFAGYPNTEAFF,TRBV14,-,15
CSAQTAGRDSQPQHF,TRBV20-1,-,15
CASSLYGNPNTEAFF,TRBV13,-,15
CASSPFRTFNTEAFF,TRBV2,-,15
CATSAGVDYGYTF,TRBV24-1,-,13
CASSFSPLDEQYF,TRBV7-6,-,13
CATSSRDSTYNEQFF,TRBV15,-,15
CSARDFSGRGYEQYF,TRBV20-1,TRBD2,15
CASRTQANYEQYF,TRBV2,-,13
CATPPRTGDNYGYTF,TRBV24-1,TRBD1,15
CASRPVNSNTEAFF,TRBV19,-,14
CSARDQVQGTETQYF,TRBV20-1,-,15
CASSQRGGYEQYF,TRBV19,TRBD2,13
CASSLGGGQPQDF,TRBV7-2,TRBD1,13
CASLASQETQYF,TRBV2,TRBD2,12
CASSLESGSYYEQYF,TRBV7-2,-,15
CASSLDPSGHSYGYTF,TRBV11-2,-,16
CASSLSGRVHEQYF,TRBV7-9,TRBD2,14
CASSDSGAGSGRTETQYF,TRBV6-4,TRBD2,18
CSASRGAMNTEAFF,TRBV20-1,TRBD1,14
CASSLRGHNQPQHF,TRBV2,-,14
CATSDSGAPNEKLFF,TRBV24-1,-,15
CSARDLDRADGYTF,TRBV20-1,TRBD1,14
CATSRDRMARGEKLFF,TRBV15,-,16
CAISESGEQYF,TRBV10-3,-,11
CASTTFSGNTIYF,TRBV2,-,13
CASSATTNEQYF,TRBV7-9,-,12
CASSYAGGVETQYF,TRBV6-5,TRBD2,14
CASSLEGGAGEETQYF,TRBV7-9,TRBD2,16
CASSVATGGGEKLFF,TRBV9,TRBD1,15
CASSQAASGFLYEQYF,TRBV7-9,TRBD2,16
CASSESLADGYF,TRBV2,-,12
CASRLSNQPQHF,TRBV12-3/TRBV12-4,-,12
CASSVEVRVAEQYF,TRBV7-8,-,14
CASSQGFGAGYTF,TRBV7-9,-,13
CASSLLGLVFYEQYF,TRBV7-8,TRBD2,15
CAISERSSYNEQFF,TRBV10-3,-,14
CASSESGILRETQYF,TRBV25-1,-,15